These 21 T cell receptor beta chains originate from one sample sequenced in a study of control samples from healthy donors and cancer patients. The data were produced by immunoSEQ multiplex PCR, yet TCRdb's version contains in-frame clones alone and is incomplete. Counted here are 400,000 to 500,000 clones, more than 80% occurring once; the ten biggest clones make up over 5.5%. Sequencing used PBMCs. These receptors all come from a man aged 35-49 years with head and neck cancer.

The V gene is TRBV20-1, the J gene TRBJ2-4, with 9 nucleotides matching TRBD1. The CDR3 has 15 residues. Germline V lookup: CDR1 DFQATT, CDR2 SNEGSKA (reference sequence). V shed 3 bases, J shed 7 bases, and the junction held 10 bases outside the gene matches. Written as DNA, the CDR3 is TGCAGTGCTAGTGATGACAGGGGGAATCTGAACATTCAGTACTTC. Protein product: CSASDDRGNLNIQYF.

This clone was observed once. The chain links TRBV6-5 to TRBJ2-1, with 9 nucleotides matching TRBD1. Losses at the gene ends were 6 bases for V and 4 bases for J; bases not matched to a gene: 4. CDR1 is MNHEY, CDR2 SVGAGI, per germline. The CDR3 consists of 14 residues. The CDR3 coding sequence is TGTGCCAGCAGGAAGACAGGGGGTTACAATGAGCAGTTCTTC. It translates to CASRKTGGYNEQFF.

This clone appeared a single time. V gene TRBV5-4 combines with J gene TRBJ1-1, with 9 bases lining up with TRBD1. CDR3 size: 15 residues. Trimming at V came to 4 bases and at J to 2 bases, leaving 6 bases not matched to a gene. From germline, CDR1 is SGHNT and CDR2 YYREEE (reference sequence). In DNA, the CDR3 is TGTGCCAGCAGCCTTCGACAGGGGGAAAACACTGAAGCTTTCTTT. Amino acids: CASSLRQGENTEAFF.

V is TRBV19 and J is TRBJ2-1; a weak D match, TRBD2 (5 bases). This CDR3 is built from 15 residues. V lost 5 bases and J lost 0, with 11 bases in between. Germline V gives CDR1 LNHDA, CDR2 SQIVND (reference sequence). CDR3 protein: CASSPGEFSYNEQFF. The DNA of the CDR3 is TGTGCCAGTAGTCCCGGGGAGTTCTCCTACAATGAGCAGTTCTTC.

V gene TRBV19 combines with J gene TRBJ1-4, with 9 bases lining up with TRBD1. The junction had 11 bases not matched to a gene; V was cut back by 7 bases and J by 8 bases. The CDR3 sequence is 15 residues long. Germline V lookup: CDR1 LNHDA, CDR2 SQIVND (reference sequence). The CDR3 region has the DNA TGTGCCAGTACCTCCCGGGACAGGGCCCGGGAAAAACTGTTTTTT. As protein: CASTSRDRAREKLFF.

The chain uses TRBV5-1 and TRBJ2-7, with TRBD2 matching over 9 bases. The germline V gene has CDR1 SGHRS and CDR2 YFSETQ. J lost 4 bases, V lost 1 base, and 6 bases had no gene match. The CDR3 covers 15 residues. The CDR3 reads CASSLSAGGPYEQYF. The DNA for the CDR3 is TGCGCCAGCAGCTTGTCTGCGGGAGGGCCTTACGAGCAGTACTTC. Full variable domain (remainder filled in from reference TRBV5-1 and TRBJ2-7): KAGVTQTPRYLIKTRGQQVTLSCSPISGHRSVSWYQQTPGQGLQFLFEYFSETQRNKGNFPGRFSGRQFSNSRSEMNVSTLELGDSALYLCASSLSAGGPYEQYFGPGTRLTVT.

V gene TRBV5-4 combines with J gene TRBJ1-1, with D perhaps matching TRBD1 (5 bases). The V gene lost 0 bases and the J gene lost 3 bases, with 15 bases spanning the gap. CDR3 length equals 16 residues. Germline V gives CDR1 SGHNT, CDR2 YYREEE (reference sequence). The CDR3 DNA follows: TGTGCCAGCAGCTTGGGATGGGGAATAGGGGACACTGAAGCTTTCTTT. This gives the protein CASSLGWGIGDTEAFF.

The chain combines TRBV25-1 with TRBJ2-1, with 7 bases lining up with TRBD2. Per the germline V gene, CDR1 is MGHDK and CDR2 is SYGVNS. This CDR3 is built from 13 residues. V lost 6 bases and J lost 5; bases outside the gene matches: 4. The chain's CDR3 is CASSRAGHNEQFF. Here the CDR3 DNA reads TGTGCCAGCAGCCGAGCGGGGCACAATGAGCAGTTCTTC.

This clone was detected only once. The chain uses TRBV2 and TRBJ1-1; D remains unclear. The CDR3 length is 12 residues. Germline CDR1 reads SNHLY; CDR2 reads FYNNEI. Between the trimmed V and J ends, which lost 10 bases and 4 bases, there was a span of 13 bases. The CDR3 DNA follows: TGTGCCATTGGGCGGGAGGTCACTGAAGCTTTCTTT. It yields the protein CAIGREVTEAFF. Full variable domain (missing parts from reference TRBV2 and TRBJ1-1): EPEVTQTPSHQVTQMGQEVILRCVPISNHLYFYWYRQILGQKVEFLVSFYNNEISEKSEIFDDQFSVERPDGSNFTLKIRSTKLEDSAMYFCAIGREVTEAFFGQGTRLTVV.

The J gene is TRBJ2-7, the V gene TRBV5-5, with 7 bases aligning to TRBD1. The germline V gene encodes CDR1 SGHKS and CDR2 YYEKEE (reference sequence). The CDR3 has 16 residues. V gave up 0 bases and J gave up 3 bases; unmatched junction bases: 9. The CDR3 reads CASSLEGGLLVYEQYF. The CDR3 region has the DNA TGTGCCAGCAGCTTGGAAGGGGGCCTTCTCGTCTACGAGCAGTACTTC.

This chain joins TRBV25-1 and TRBJ2-7, with D perhaps TRBD1 (6 bases). From germline, CDR1 is MGHDK and CDR2 SYGVNS. V was shortened by 3 bases and J by 3 bases, with 12 bases between the two germline ends. The CDR3 spans 14 residues. The CDR3 DNA reads TGTGCCAGCAGTGAGAACAAGGGGGTCTACGAGCAGTACTTC. Amino acids: CASSENKGVYEQYF.

This clone was counted a single time. The V call is TRBV7-9, the J call TRBJ2-1; 15 bases map to TRBD2. Germline V gene data show CDR1 as SEHNR and CDR2 as FQNEAQ (reference sequence). The CDR3 is 15 amino acids. Unmatched junction bases numbered 4, after V lost 5 bases and J lost 8 bases. In DNA, the CDR3 is TGTGCCAGCAGCGCGGGACTAGCGGGGGGCGATGAGCAGTTCTTC. This sequence encodes CASSAGLAGGDEQFF.

The V and J genes are TRBV9 and TRBJ1-2, with unresolved D. The CDR3 spans 14 residues. Germline V lookup: CDR1 SGDLS, CDR2 YYNGEE. V lost 4 bases, J lost 3 bases, and 13 bases lay in between. As DNA, the CDR3 is TGTGCCAGCAGCCCAAGGGATTTGGACTATGGCTACACCTTC. It specifies CASSPRDLDYGYTF.

V gene TRBV7-3 combines with J gene TRBJ1-1; a possible D gene is TRBD1 (6 bases). The germline V gene has CDR1 SGHTA and CDR2 FQGTGA. V shed 3 bases and J shed 1 base, with 9 bases lying between them. The CDR3 is 14 residues long. CDR3 protein: CASSFRDKNTEAFF. The CDR3 coding sequence is TGTGCCAGCAGCTTTCGGGACAAGAACACTGAAGCTTTCTTT.

The chain links TRBV10-3 to TRBJ1-5; unclear D gene. The CDR3 runs 16 residues. Trimming took off 5 bases at V and 0 bases at J, with 14 bases between the two ends. The V gene's germline CDR1 is ENHRY and CDR2 SYGVKD. The DNA of the CDR3 is TGTGCCATCAGTAAGGACGGACTTCATAGCAATCAGCCCCAGCATTTT. Protein product: CAISKDGLHSNQPQHF.

J is TRBJ1-2 and V is TRBV7-8; 8 bases are shared with TRBD1. Germline V lookup: CDR1 SGHVS, CDR2 FQNEAQ. The V segment lost 2 bases and the J segment 4 bases; nucleotides outside the gene matches: 21. This CDR3 comprises 20 residues. For the CDR3, the DNA is TGTGCCAGCAGCTTAAACCGTGTGGGGGGAGCAGGGGGCAACGTCTATGGCTACACCTTC. Translating it yields CASSLNRVGGAGGNVYGYTF.

The genes are TRBV12-5 and TRBJ2-2; 10 positions match TRBD2. The V gene's germline CDR1 is LGHNT and CDR2 FRNRAP. Losses at the gene ends were 6 bases for V and 4 bases for J; bases not matched to a gene: 11. The CDR3 has 17 amino acids. CDR3 sequence (DNA): TGTGCTAGTGGCCCCACTAGCGGGACCGGGATCACCGGGGAGCTGTTTTTT. Protein: CASGPTSGTGITGELFF. The whole variable domain, remainder taken from reference TRBV12-5 and TRBJ2-2, is DARVTQTPRHKVTEMGQEVTMRCQPILGHNTVFWYRQTMMQGLELLAYFRNRAPLDDSGMPKDRFSAEMPDATLATLKIQPSEPRDSAVYFCASGPTSGTGITGELFFGEGSRLTVL.

This clone has a single count. This chain connects TRBV6-5 to TRBJ2-7, with 7 bases aligning to TRBD1. The CDR3 loop spans 14 amino acids. Germline V gene data show CDR1 as MNHEY and CDR2 as SVGAGI. V shed 5 bases and J 3 bases; nucleotides not matched to a gene: 7. The CDR3 DNA reads TGTGCCAGCAGTCGACAGGGTGGTGGCTACGAGCAGTACTTC. Translation: CASSRQGGGYEQYF.

The chain carries TRBV30 and TRBJ2-7, with D uncertain. This CDR3 is built from 11 residues. The germline V and J ends were trimmed by 4 bases and 5 bases, with 9 bases remaining between them. Germline CDR1 and CDR2: GTSNPN and SVGIG (reference sequence). Here the CDR3 reads CAWNAGDEQYF. CDR3 in DNA: TGTGCCTGGAATGCTGGGGACGAGCAGTACTTC. Complete variable domain (other parts from reference TRBV30 and TRBJ2-7): SQTIHQWPATLVQPVGSPLSLECTVEGTSNPNLYWYRQAAGRGLQLLFYSVGIGQISSEVPQNLSASRPQDRQFILSSKKLLLSDSGFYLCAWNAGDEQYFGPGTRLTVT.

J is TRBJ2-7 and V is TRBV5-1; D gene uncertain. The germline V gene encodes CDR1 SGHRS and CDR2 YFSETQ. CDR3 length: 14 residues. The germline V and J ends were trimmed by 0 bases and 2 bases, with 9 bases remaining between them. The DNA for the CDR3 is TGCGCCAGCAGCTTGGGGCCGCTACCCTACGAGCAGTACTTC. Encoded protein: CASSLGPLPYEQYF.

The chain carries TRBV5-4 and TRBJ2-7; TRBD1 aligns across 10 bases. Losses at the gene ends were 4 bases for V and 3 bases for J; bases not matched to a gene: 7. CDR1 and CDR2 (germline): SGHNT, YYREEE (reference sequence). There are 15 residues in the CDR3. CDR3 DNA: TGTGCCAGCAGCACCGGGACAGGGGACTTCTACGAGCAGTACTTC. Translating it yields CASSTGTGDFYEQYF.